A selection of T cell receptor beta chains follows, all from one sample in a study of T cells in Graves' hyperthyroidism and ophthalmopathy. TCRdb recomputed calls from the multiplex PCR reads with MiXCR, one row per CDR3 protein. The data contain approximately 520,000 distinct CDR3 sequences, less than 25% of them seen just once; the ten biggest clones take up around 27%. Sequenced input: blood. The source is a man aged 18 to 30 with Graves' hyperthyroidism. The CDR3 runs from the conserved cysteine through the conserved F or W. D genes are given only for firm matches. The size field is filled for only some rows; it gives once, few, many or a size class.

j_call d_call clone_size v_call cdr3_nt cdr3_aa
TRBJ1-2 - many TRBV19 TGTGCCAGTACCGACCCAGGGGATGGCTACACCTTC CASTDPGDGYTF
TRBJ1-5 - - TRBV12-3/TRBV12-4 TGTGCCAGCAGTTTAGATACCGCCGGGGTGGGTCCTAGCAATCAGCCCCAGCATTTT CASSLDTAGVGPSNQPQHF
TRBJ1-3 TRBD1 many TRBV6-1 TGTGCCAGCAGCCCGGGACAGATAGGAAACACCATATATTTT CASSPGQIGNTIYF
TRBJ1-1 - few TRBV18 TGTGCCAGCTCCCACGCACCGGAGAACACTGAAGCTTTCTTT CASSHAPENTEAFF
TRBJ1-2 - many TRBV4-1 TGCGCCAGCAGCCAAGTATCAGGGGTAGTAGGCTACACCTTC CASSQVSGVVGYTF
TRBJ1-5 - - TRBV5-4 TGTGCCAGCAGCTTGTACAGGACCCTCAATAGCAATCAGCCCCAGCATTTT CASSLYRTLNSNQPQHF
TRBJ2-2 - many TRBV28 TGTGCCAGCAGTTTAAGTCTGAACACCGGGGAGCTGTTTTTT CASSLSLNTGELFF
TRBJ1-3 - many TRBV12-3/TRBV12-4 TGTGCCAGCAGTTTAGCATCAGGGGCTATCTCTGGAAACACCATATATTTT CASSLASGAISGNTIYF
TRBJ2-7 - many TRBV27 TGTGCCAGCAGCCCCCGAGGGGCCAGCTCCTACGAGCAGTACTTC CASSPRGASSYEQYF
TRBJ2-7 - many TRBV20-1 TGCAGTGCTAGAGATCAAGAAACAGTGTGGGCCGAAAACCGTGATTGGGAGCAGTACTTC CSARDQETVWAENRDWEQYF
TRBJ1-3 - - TRBV6-1 TGTGCCAGCAGACCCATACGGGCGGGGATTGGAAACACCATATATTTT CASRPIRAGIGNTIYF
TRBJ2-5 TRBD2 many TRBV28 TGTGCCAGCAGTTCTAGACTAGCGGGGGGGTCACAGACCCAGTACTTC CASSSRLAGGSQTQYF
TRBJ2-5 TRBD2 few TRBV9 TGTGCCAGCAGCGACCCTTCAGCGGGGGGGGAGACCCAGTACTTC CASSDPSAGGETQYF
TRBJ1-2 - - TRBV24-1 TGTGCCACCAGTGATGCGGACAGCTCTTCTTATGGCTACACCTTC CATSDADSSSYGYTF
TRBJ1-1 - - TRBV12-3/TRBV12-4 TGTGCCAGCAGTAGCAGGGAAGGAGCTGAAGCTTTCTTT CASSSREGAEAFF
TRBJ1-6 - many TRBV27 TGTGCCAGCAGTTCCCTCGGTGATTCACCCCTCCACTTT CASSSLGDSPLHF
TRBJ1-1 TRBD1 many TRBV12-3/TRBV12-4 TGTGCCAGCAGTATGGGACAGGCGTCAACCGAAGCTTTCTTT CASSMGQASTEAFF
TRBJ2-7 - - TRBV27 TGTGCCAGCAGTTTATCGGCCTACAGGGTCCACGAGCAGTACTTC CASSLSAYRVHEQYF
TRBJ2-5 - many TRBV28 TGTGCCAGCAGTTCCGCCATCCGGGGCGATTGGTTCGAGACCCAGTACTTC CASSSAIRGDWFETQYF
TRBJ1-2 - - TRBV28 TGTGCCAGCAGTCCTCCTTGGGAGTATGGCTACACCTTC CASSPPWEYGYTF
TRBJ2-2 - many TRBV2 TGTGCCAGCACCCCCCCGGACACCGGGGAGCTGTTTTTT CASTPPDTGELFF
TRBJ1-5 - many TRBV15 TGTGCCACCAGCAGAGATAGGGCATTCAGTCAGCCCCAGCATTTT CATSRDRAFSQPQHF
TRBJ1-2 - - TRBV18 TGTGCCAGCTCGCCCGCCGGGACCTCCCCCTATGGCTACACCTTC CASSPAGTSPYGYTF
TRBJ2-6 - many TRBV27 TGTGCCAGCAGCCCGTCCTCTGGGGCCAACGTCCTGACTTTC CASSPSSGANVLTF
TRBJ1-2 - many TRBV6-1 TGTGCCAGCATGAGGGGCGAGGGCTACACCTTC CASMRGEGYTF
TRBJ1-2 - few TRBV29-1 TGCAGCGTTGAAGATGCGCAGGGCTTATATGGCTACACCTTC CSVEDAQGLYGYTF
TRBJ1-1 - few TRBV2 TGTGCCAGCAGTGAAGCGCTTCGGGTAATGGGCAGTATAGCTTTCTTT CASSEALRVMGSIAFF
TRBJ2-7 - many TRBV7-3 TGTGCCAGCACCCACATCCTGGTTGGATACGAGCAGTACTTC CASTHILVGYEQYF
TRBJ2-5 - many TRBV7-2 TGTGCCAGCAGCACCCGGAGGAGGCAAGAGACCCAGTACTTC CASSTRRRQETQYF
TRBJ2-7 TRBD1 - TRBV18 TGTGCCAGCTCACCAGAGGGGGCAGGGTACGAGCAGTACTTC CASSPEGAGYEQYF
TRBJ1-2 - many TRBV6-5 TGTGCCAGCAGCTACCGCTGGGGCGGGTACACCTTC CASSYRWGGYTF
TRBJ1-5 - - TRBV11-2 TGTGCCAGCAGTCGACAGGCGCCGGGGCAGCCCCAGCATTTT CASSRQAPGQPQHF
TRBJ1-1 - many TRBV6-1 TGTGCCAGCAGTCCCACCGTTGGGGTCCTTGGTGAAGCTTTCTTT CASSPTVGVLGEAFF
TRBJ1-2 - many TRBV30 TGTGCCTGGAGTGGTTGGGACGTAACTAACTATGGCTACACCTTC CAWSGWDVTNYGYTF
TRBJ1-2 - few TRBV12-3/TRBV12-4 TGTGCCAGCAGCCAAGCCAGGGTGGTGGAAAACTATGGCTACACCTTC CASSQARVVENYGYTF
TRBJ2-7 - many TRBV20-1 TGCAGTGCACCCACCCCCGCGGGCCCTGACGAGCAGTACTTC CSAPTPAGPDEQYF
TRBJ2-5 - many TRBV25-1 TGTGCCAGCAGTGAGTATGGGAGAGAGACCCAGTACTTC CASSEYGRETQYF
TRBJ1-1 - many TRBV20-1 TGCAGTGCTAGAGATGAGGGGTACGGTGGCACTGAAGCTTTCTTT CSARDEGYGGTEAFF
TRBJ1-1 - many TRBV12-3/TRBV12-4 TGTGCCAGCAGAAAGGGACCTAACAGGGTCGGCTACGTCACTGAAGCTTTCTTT CASRKGPNRVGYVTEAFF
TRBJ1-1 - - TRBV12-3/TRBV12-4 TGTGCCAGCACCCTTCAGCAGGCGAACACTGAAGCTTTCTTT CASTLQQANTEAFF
TRBJ2-5 TRBD2 few TRBV5-4 TGTGCCAGCAGCTTCGGGACTAGCGGGCGTCAAGAGACCCAGTACTTC CASSFGTSGRQETQYF
TRBJ2-7 - many TRBV30 TGTGCCTGGAGGGAGGGAGGTGTCGGCGAGCAGTACTTC CAWREGGVGEQYF
TRBJ2-7 - - TRBV20-1 TGCAGTGCTAGCCCTGGCGCGGGGGCGGGGGCCGACGAGCAGTACTTC CSASPGAGAGADEQYF
TRBJ1-1 - many TRBV12-3/TRBV12-4 TGTGCCAGCAGTTTACAGCTGAACACTGAAGCTTTCTTT CASSLQLNTEAFF
TRBJ1-2 TRBD1 - TRBV6-1 TGTGCCAGCAGACCCGACAGGGGCATGTATGGCTACACCTTC CASRPDRGMYGYTF
TRBJ2-5 TRBD1 many TRBV2 TGTGCCAGCAAAGAAGAGATCAGGGGGCGCGAGGAGACCCAGTACTTC CASKEEIRGREETQYF
TRBJ1-3 TRBD1 many TRBV10-2 TGCGCCAGCAGCGGGACAGACGCTGGAAACACCATATATTTT CASSGTDAGNTIYF
TRBJ2-5 - many TRBV30 TGTGCCTGGAACCTCGTCGGTCGGTCCGAGACCCAGTACTTC CAWNLVGRSETQYF
TRBJ1-5 - - TRBV12-5 TGTGCTAGTGGTTTTGGGACCGCCAGTCGTCAGCCCCAGCATTTT CASGFGTASRQPQHF
TRBJ2-7 - many TRBV2 TGTGCCAGCAGTGGGGCGGAGGGTAACCCCTACGAGCAGTACTTC CASSGAEGNPYEQYF
TRBJ2-7 - - TRBV5-8 TGTGCCAGCCTGATGGGGGAGATTAGCCGCGAGCAGTACTTC CASLMGEISREQYF
TRBJ1-2 TRBD1 many TRBV4-1 TGCGCCAGCAGCCGACAAGAAGGGACAGGGAACTATAACTATGGCTACACCTTC CASSRQEGTGNYNYGYTF